The T cell receptor (beta chain) under discussion was sequenced for a study of T-cell memory formation after mild COVID-19. Study-wide background: Clusters of TCRs were largely donor specific. Study-level findings and limits: Clones that got smaller from day 15 to 85 had even CD4/CD8, while clones growing later tipped toward CD4+.

This clonotype was detected many times. Its specificity is not known. 5'RACE primed from the constant segment yielded TCR alpha and TCR beta cDNA libraries bearing sample barcodes and UMIs. TCRdb passed the 5' RACE reads through MiXCR, listing each CDR3 protein once. Among more than 350,000 distinct CDR3 sequences listed, roughly 15% were seen once. The V and J ends lost 5 bases and 3 bases, in that order; junction bases with no gene match: 4. The CDR3 contains 14 residues. Per the germline V gene, CDR1 is SGHTA and CDR2 is FQGNSA. The TCR originated in a man between 18 and 29 years old who had mild COVID-19 (a few samples of this study predate the infection). Cell type and time point are not known. The chain carries TRBV7-2 and TRBJ2-4; 7 bases line up with TRBD2. Source material: PBMCs or a T cell subset sorted from them (not recorded which). The CDR3 DNA reads as TGTGCCAGCAGCCCGGGGGGATTCAAAAACATTCAGTACTTC. It yields the protein CASSPGGFKNIQYF.